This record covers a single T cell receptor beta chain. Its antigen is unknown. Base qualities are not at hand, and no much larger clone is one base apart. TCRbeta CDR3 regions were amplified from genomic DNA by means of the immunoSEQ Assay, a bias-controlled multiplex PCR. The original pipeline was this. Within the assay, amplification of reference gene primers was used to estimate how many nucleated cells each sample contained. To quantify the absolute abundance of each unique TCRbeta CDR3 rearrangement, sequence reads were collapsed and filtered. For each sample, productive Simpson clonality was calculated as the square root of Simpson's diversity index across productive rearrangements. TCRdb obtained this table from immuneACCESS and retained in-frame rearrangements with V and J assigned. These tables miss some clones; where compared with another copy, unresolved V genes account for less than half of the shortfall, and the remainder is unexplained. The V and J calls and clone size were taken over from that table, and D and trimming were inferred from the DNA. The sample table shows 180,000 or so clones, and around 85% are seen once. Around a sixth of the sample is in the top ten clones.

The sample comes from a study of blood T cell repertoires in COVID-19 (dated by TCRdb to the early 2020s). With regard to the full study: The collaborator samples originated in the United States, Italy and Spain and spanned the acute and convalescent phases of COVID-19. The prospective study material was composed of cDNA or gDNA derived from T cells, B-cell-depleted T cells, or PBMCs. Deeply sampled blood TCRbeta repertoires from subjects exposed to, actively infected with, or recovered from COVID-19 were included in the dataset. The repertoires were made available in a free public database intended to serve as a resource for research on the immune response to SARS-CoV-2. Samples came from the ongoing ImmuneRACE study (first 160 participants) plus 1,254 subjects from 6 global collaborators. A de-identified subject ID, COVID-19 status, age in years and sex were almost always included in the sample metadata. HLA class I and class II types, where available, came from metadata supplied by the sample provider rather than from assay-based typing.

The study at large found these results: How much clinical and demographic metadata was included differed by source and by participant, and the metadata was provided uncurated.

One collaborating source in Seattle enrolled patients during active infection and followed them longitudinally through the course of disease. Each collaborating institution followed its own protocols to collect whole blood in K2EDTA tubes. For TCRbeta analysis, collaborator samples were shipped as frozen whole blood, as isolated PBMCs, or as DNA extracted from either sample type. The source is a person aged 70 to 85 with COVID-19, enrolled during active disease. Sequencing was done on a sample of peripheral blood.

The CDR3 here reads CASSLKGVEQYF. The nucleotides are TGCGCCAGCAGCTTGAAAGGGGTCGAGCAGTACTTC. The chain couples TRBV5-1 to TRBJ2-7; matching of 5 bases hints at TRBD1 as the D gene. Deletion took 1 base off V and 6 bases off J, with a span of 8 bases between the germline ends. Looking up the germline V gene yields CDR1 SGHRS and CDR2 YFSETQ. Counted from cysteine to phenylalanine, this CDR3 has 12 amino acids. The read is trimmed to its CDR3 DNA, 36 bases read in frame from base 1.